The sequence of this T cell receptor (beta chain) was determined in a study of blood T cell repertoires in COVID-19. In the study overall: Acute-phase and convalescent COVID-19 samples originated in the United States, Italy and Spain. T cells, B-cell-depleted T cells, or PBMCs provided the cDNA or gDNA that served as material.

In the authors' workflow: The authors estimated nucleated cell counts from reference gene primer amplification. The table came from immunoSEQ multiplex PCR; TCRdb's copy has only in-frame clones and leaves some out. Clone size and the V and J calls come from that table; the DNA yielded D and trimming. Found here are under 250,000 clones, about four fifths of them singletons; the top ten hold about 2.3%. Trimming shortened V by 2 bases and J by 9 bases, and 11 bases separated the two germline ends. Germline V gives CDR1 SEHNR, CDR2 FQNEAQ (reference sequence). The CDR3 runs to 14 residues. Sequencing was done on a sample of peripheral blood. The receptor comes from a woman aged 55-70 years with acute or convalescent COVID-19. J is TRBJ1-6 and V is TRBV7-9; unclear D gene. In nucleotides, the CDR3 is TGTGCCAGCAGCTTAAATCAGCAGGTTTCACCCCTCCACTTT. It is translated as CASSLNQQVSPLHF.